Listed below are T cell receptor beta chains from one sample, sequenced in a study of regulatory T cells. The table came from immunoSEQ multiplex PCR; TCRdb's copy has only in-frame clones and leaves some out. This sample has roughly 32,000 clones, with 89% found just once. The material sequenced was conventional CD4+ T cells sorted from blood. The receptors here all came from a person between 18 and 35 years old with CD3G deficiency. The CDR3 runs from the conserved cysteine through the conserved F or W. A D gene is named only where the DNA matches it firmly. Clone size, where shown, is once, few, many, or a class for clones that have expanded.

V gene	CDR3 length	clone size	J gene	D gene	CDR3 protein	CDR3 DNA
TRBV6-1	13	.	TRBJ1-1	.	CASSFRGNTEAFF	TGTGCCAGCAGTTTCAGGGGGAACACTGAAGCTTTCTTT
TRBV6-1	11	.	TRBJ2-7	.	CASRELMEQYF	TGTGCCAGCAGGGAACTTATGGAGCAGTACTTC
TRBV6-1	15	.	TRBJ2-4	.	CASSESRGAKNIQYF	TGTGCCAGCAGTGAATCCCGAGGGGCCAAAAACATTCAGTACTTC
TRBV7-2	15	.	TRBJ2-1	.	CASSLSPRDDNEQFF	TGTGCCAGCAGCTTAAGTCCCCGGGATGACAATGAGCAGTTCTTC
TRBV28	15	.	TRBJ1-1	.	CASRDAGRERTEAFF	TGTGCCAGCAGGGATGCAGGGAGGGAGAGAACTGAAGCTTTCTTT
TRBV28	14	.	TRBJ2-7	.	CASSPPSGGYEQYF	TGTGCCAGCAGCCCTCCAAGCGGAGGGTACGAGCAGTACTTC
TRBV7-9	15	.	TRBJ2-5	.	CASSLAWARQETQYF	TGTGCCAGCAGCTTAGCGTGGGCCCGTCAAGAGACCCAGTACTTC
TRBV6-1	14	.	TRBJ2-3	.	CASRAGQSTDTQYF	TGTGCCAGCAGGGCGGGACAGTCCACAGATACGCAGTATTTT
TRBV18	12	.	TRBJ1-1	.	CASSPRIGGAFF	TGTGCCAGCTCACCACGGATAGGGGGGGCTTTCTTT
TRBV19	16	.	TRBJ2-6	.	CASTQGRHAWANVLTF	TGTGCCAGCACCCAGGGACGCCATGCCTGGGCCAACGTCCTGACTTTC
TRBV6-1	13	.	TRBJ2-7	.	CASSAQFVREQYF	TGTGCCAGCAGCGCACAGTTTGTTAGGGAGCAGTACTTC
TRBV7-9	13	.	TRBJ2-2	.	CASSSTGAGELFF	TGTGCCAGCAGCTCAACCGGAGCCGGGGAGCTGTTTTTT
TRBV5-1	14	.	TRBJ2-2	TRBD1	CASRRTGSDGELFF	TGCGCCAGCAGGCGGACAGGGTCCGACGGGGAGCTGTTTTTT
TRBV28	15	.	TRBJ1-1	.	CASSLFTARNTEAFF	TGTGCCAGCAGTTTATTTACAGCTAGGAACACTGAAGCTTTCTTT
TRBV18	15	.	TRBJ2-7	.	CASSPLSGTSYEQYF	TGTGCCAGCTCACCACTATCGGGGACTTCCTACGAGCAGTACTTC
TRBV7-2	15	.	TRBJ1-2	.	CASSRWGHPNYGYTF	TGTGCCAGCAGCCGGTGGGGGCACCCTAACTATGGCTACACCTTC
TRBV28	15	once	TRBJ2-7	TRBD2	CASSSYAGVRREQYF	TGTGCCAGCAGTTCCTATGCGGGAGTGAGACGCGAGCAGTACTTC
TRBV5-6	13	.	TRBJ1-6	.	CASSPTGGSPLHF	TGTGCCAGCAGCCCAACTGGGGGATCACCCCTCCACTTT
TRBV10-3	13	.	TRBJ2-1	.	CAISRGYHNEQFF	TGTGCCATATCCCGGGGCTACCACAATGAGCAGTTCTTC
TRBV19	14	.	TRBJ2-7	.	CASSIGHGSYEQYF	TGTGCCAGTAGTATCGGTCACGGATCCTACGAGCAGTACTTC
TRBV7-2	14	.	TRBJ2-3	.	CASSLDLATDTQYF	TGTGCCAGCAGCTTAGACCTAGCCACAGATACGCAGTATTTT
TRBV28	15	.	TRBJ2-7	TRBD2	CASSFGGATSYEQYF	TGTGCCAGCAGCTTCGGGGGGGCCACCTCCTACGAGCAGTACTTC
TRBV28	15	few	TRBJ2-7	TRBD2	CASIDRTSGSYEQYF	TGTGCCAGCATCGATCGCACTAGCGGGTCCTACGAGCAGTACTTC
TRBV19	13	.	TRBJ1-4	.	CASSLAAGRKLFF	TGTGCCAGCAGTCTAGCGGCGGGGCGAAAACTGTTTTTT
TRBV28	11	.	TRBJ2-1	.	CASAAYNEQFF	TGTGCCAGCGCAGCCTACAATGAGCAGTTCTTC
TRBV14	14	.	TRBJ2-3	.	CASSQVGSTDTQYF	TGTGCCAGCAGCCAAGTAGGGAGCACAGATACGCAGTATTTT
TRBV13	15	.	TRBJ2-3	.	CASTLRTRQADTQYF	TGTGCCAGCACCTTGAGGACTCGTCAAGCAGATACGCAGTATTTT
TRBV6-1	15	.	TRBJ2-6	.	CASSEPRTGANVLTF	TGTGCCAGCAGTGAGCCTAGGACTGGGGCCAACGTCCTGACTTTC
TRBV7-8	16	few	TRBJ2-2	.	CASSFLGTKETGELFF	TGTGCCAGCAGCTTCCTCGGGACAAAAGAAACCGGGGAGCTGTTTTTT
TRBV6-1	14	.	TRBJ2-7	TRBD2	CAISEGLAGYEQYF	TGTGCCATCAGTGAGGGACTAGCGGGGTACGAGCAGTACTTC
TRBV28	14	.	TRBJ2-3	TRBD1	CASSARDRGGTQYF	TGTGCCAGCAGTGCCCGGGACAGGGGTGGTACGCAGTATTTT
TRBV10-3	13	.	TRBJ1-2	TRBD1	CAISEGRGLGYTF	TGTGCCATCAGTGAAGGCAGGGGGCTGGGCTACACCTTC
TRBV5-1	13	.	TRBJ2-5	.	CASSFQGSKTQYF	TGCGCCAGCAGCTTTCAGGGGTCCAAGACCCAGTACTTC
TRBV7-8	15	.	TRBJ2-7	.	CASSLAPGLQYEQYF	TGTGCCAGCAGCTTAGCGCCGGGACTCCAATACGAGCAGTACTTC
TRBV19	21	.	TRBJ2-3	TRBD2	CASSPQIIGLAGGQGADTQYF	TGTGCCAGTAGTCCCCAAATCATAGGACTAGCGGGAGGGCAAGGGGCAGATACGCAGTATTTT
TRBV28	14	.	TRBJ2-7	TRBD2	CASRGAGKSYEQYF	TGTGCCAGCAGGGGAGCGGGGAAATCGTACGAGCAGTACTTC
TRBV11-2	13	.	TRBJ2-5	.	CASSFAAQETQYF	TGTGCCAGCAGCTTTGCTGCCCAAGAGACCCAGTACTTC
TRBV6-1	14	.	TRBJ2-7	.	CASSAGDLLYEQYF	TGTGCCAGCAGTGCCGGGGATTTACTCTACGAGCAGTACTTC
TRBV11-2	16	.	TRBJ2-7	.	CASSLRDAGPYYEQYF	TGTGCCAGCAGCTTGAGGGATGCGGGGCCTTACTACGAGCAGTACTTC
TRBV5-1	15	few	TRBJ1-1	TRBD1	CASSLDSGGNTEAFF	TGCGCCAGCAGCTTGGATTCAGGGGGGAACACTGAAGCTTTCTTT
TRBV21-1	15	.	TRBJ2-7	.	CASTPRQGPNYEQYF	TGTGCCAGCACCCCCCGACAGGGACCAAACTACGAGCAGTACTTC
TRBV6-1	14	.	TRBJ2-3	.	CASSPQFSSDTQYF	TGTGCCAGCAGCCCGCAGTTCAGTTCAGATACGCAGTATTTT
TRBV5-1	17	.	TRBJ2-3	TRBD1	CASSSGQGPPGTDTQYF	TGCGCCAGCAGCTCCGGACAGGGACCTCCGGGCACAGATACGCAGTATTTT
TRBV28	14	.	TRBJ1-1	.	CASKAGTRNTEAFF	TGTGCCAGCAAAGCCGGGACAAGGAACACTGAAGCTTTCTTT
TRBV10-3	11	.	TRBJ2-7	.	CAISAGQGQYF	TGTGCCATCAGTGCCGGCCAGGGGCAGTACTTC
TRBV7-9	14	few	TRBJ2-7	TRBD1	CASSPGQTGWRQYF	TGTGCCAGCAGCCCGGGACAGACAGGGTGGCGGCAGTACTTC
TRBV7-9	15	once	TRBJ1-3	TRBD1	CASSKDRDSGNTIYF	TGTGCCAGCAGCAAGGACAGGGACTCTGGAAACACCATATATTTT
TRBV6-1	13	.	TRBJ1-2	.	CASSDHRAAGYTF	TGTGCCAGCAGTGACCACAGGGCGGCTGGCTACACCTTC
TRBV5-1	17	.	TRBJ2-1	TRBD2	CASSLEWGTSSYNEQFF	TGCGCCAGCAGCTTGGAATGGGGGACTAGCTCCTACAATGAGCAGTTCTTC
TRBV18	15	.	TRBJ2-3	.	CASSPRWGERATQYF	TGTGCCAGCTCACCCAGATGGGGGGAGCGGGCTACGCAGTATTTT
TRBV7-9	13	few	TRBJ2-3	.	CASSDFSTDTQYF	TGTGCCAGCAGCGATTTTAGCACAGATACGCAGTATTTT
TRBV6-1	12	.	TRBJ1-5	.	CASSPRDLPQHF	TGTGCCAGCAGTCCTCGGGATCTCCCCCAGCATTTT
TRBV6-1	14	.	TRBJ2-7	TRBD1	CASSNRDRTYEQYF	TGTGCCAGCAGTAACCGGGACAGGACCTACGAGCAGTACTTC
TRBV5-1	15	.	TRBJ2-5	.	CASRRDGGPQETQYF	TGCGCCAGCAGACGTGACGGGGGGCCCCAAGAGACCCAGTACTTC
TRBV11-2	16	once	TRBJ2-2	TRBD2	CASSLGSGGNTGELFF	TGTGCCAGCAGCTTAGGTAGCGGGGGTAACACCGGGGAGCTGTTTTTT
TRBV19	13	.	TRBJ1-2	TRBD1	CASSPTGNYGYTF	TGTGCCAGTAGTCCGACAGGGAACTATGGCTACACCTTC
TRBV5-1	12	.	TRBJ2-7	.	CASSLEGGEQYF	TGCGCCAGCAGCTTGGAAGGGGGCGAGCAGTACTTC
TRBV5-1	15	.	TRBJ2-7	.	CASSLGSRRGAEQYF	TGCGCCAGCAGCTTGGGTTCCCGCAGGGGCGCCGAGCAGTACTTC
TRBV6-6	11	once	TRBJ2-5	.	CASSPEGTQYF	TGTGCCAGCAGCCCTGAAGGGACCCAGTACTTC
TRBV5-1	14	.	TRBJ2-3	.	CASSFGALPHTQYF	TGCGCCAGCAGCTTCGGCGCCCTCCCACATACGCAGTATTTT